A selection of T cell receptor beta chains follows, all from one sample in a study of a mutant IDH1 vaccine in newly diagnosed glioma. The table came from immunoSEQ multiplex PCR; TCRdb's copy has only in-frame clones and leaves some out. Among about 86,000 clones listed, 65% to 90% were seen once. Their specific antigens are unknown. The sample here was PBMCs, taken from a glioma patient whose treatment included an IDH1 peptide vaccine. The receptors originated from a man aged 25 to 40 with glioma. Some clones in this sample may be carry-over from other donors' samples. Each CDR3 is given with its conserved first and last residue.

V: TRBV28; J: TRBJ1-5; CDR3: CASSLVGQLNQPQHF
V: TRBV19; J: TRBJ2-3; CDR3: CASSTIPVDTQYF
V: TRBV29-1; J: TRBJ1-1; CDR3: CSVLAGLNTEAFF
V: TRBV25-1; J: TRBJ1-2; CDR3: CASSENGGYYGYTF
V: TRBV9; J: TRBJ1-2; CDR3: CASSVDRGAYGYTF
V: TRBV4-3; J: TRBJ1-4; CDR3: CASSQPGAGFEKLFF
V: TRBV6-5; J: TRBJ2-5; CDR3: CASSLSGSGQETQYF
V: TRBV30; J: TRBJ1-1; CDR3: CAWSTGVNTEAFF
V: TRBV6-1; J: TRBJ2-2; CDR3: CASSPNGAGELFF
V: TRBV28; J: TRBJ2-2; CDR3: CASSSSGLADTGELFF
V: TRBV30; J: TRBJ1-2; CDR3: CAWSRVNYGYTF
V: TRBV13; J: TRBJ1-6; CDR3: CASSLGQGLHSPLHF
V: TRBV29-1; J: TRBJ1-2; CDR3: CSVAAGEYGYTF
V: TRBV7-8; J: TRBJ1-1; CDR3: CASSLSRGTEAFF
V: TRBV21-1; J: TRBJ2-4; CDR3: CASSKGLVQYIIQYF
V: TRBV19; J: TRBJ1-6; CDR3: CASMSSYNSPLHF
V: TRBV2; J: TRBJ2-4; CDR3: CASSPLAGAEDIQYF
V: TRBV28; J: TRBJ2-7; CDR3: CASRGFETGNEQYF
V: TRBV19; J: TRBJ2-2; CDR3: CASSRGTSGSINTGELFF
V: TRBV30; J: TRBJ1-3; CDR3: CALKDSGNTIYF
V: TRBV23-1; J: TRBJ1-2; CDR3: CASSQSKEDYNRDEGYTF
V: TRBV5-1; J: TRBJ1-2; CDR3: CASSLGQEGGYTF
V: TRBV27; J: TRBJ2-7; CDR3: CASSLSGSSYEQYF